Listed below are T cell receptor beta chains from one sample, sequenced in a study of cytomegalovirus exposure and HLA in healthy donors. Data came from immunoSEQ multiplex PCR; TCRdb stores just in-frame clones and leaves some out. This table holds 20,000 to 25,000 clones, 95% to 97% found once. Material for sequencing was PBMCs. The receptors originated from a man aged 30-40 years in good health and CMV-seropositive. Each CDR3 is given without its conserved first and last residue.

j_call,v_call,cdr3_aa
TRBJ2-1,TRBV10-3,ATGTSWNEQF
TRBJ1-3,TRBV7-9,ASSSTGNTIY
TRBJ1-4,TRBV29-1,SVEGTAANEKLF
TRBJ1-2,TRBV25-1,ASSPDRDYGYT
TRBJ2-7,TRBV27,ASSLEGTSGSPYEQY
TRBJ1-2,TRBV30,AWEAPGTASLPRGYT
TRBJ2-1,TRBV30,AWSVSRINEQF
TRBJ2-1,TRBV6-6,ASSLSGTRANEQF
TRBJ1-5,TRBV18,ASSPQRDQPQH
TRBJ1-2,TRBV9,ASSAPGGGVNYGYT
TRBJ2-7,TRBV5-1,ASSLSLAGGAEQY
TRBJ2-3,TRBV7-3,ASSSAGTDTQY
TRBJ2-3,TRBV5-4,ASSLGGQGRTDTQY
TRBJ2-7,TRBV11-2,ASSSIKGRGDEQY
TRBJ2-7,TRBV5-1,ASSLWGPPPYEQY
TRBJ1-2,TRBV7-8,ASSLKEAGYT
TRBJ1-2,TRBV27,ASSTQGANYGYT
TRBJ2-7,TRBV7-2,ASNPAEGPYEQY
TRBJ2-7,TRBV6-4,ASRPTGGHGLNYEQY
TRBJ1-5,TRBV27,ASSLFKGNQPQH
TRBJ1-2,TRBV28,AGRTGLYGYT
TRBJ2-7,TRBV18,ASSPPSGSNSEQY
TRBJ2-5,TRBV28,ASRQQTGTWETQY
TRBJ1-2,TRBV9,ASSSHADRAAGYT
TRBJ2-1,TRBV30,AWSFIRTSGNRNEQF
TRBJ2-3,TRBV5-1,ASSFLTGSTDTQY
TRBJ1-5,TRBV11-2,ASSPDSSNQPQH
TRBJ2-7,TRBV7-2,ASSAGTISEQY
TRBJ2-7,TRBV27,AIGTEGYEQY
TRBJ1-1,TRBV10-3,AISDTGQPNTEAF
TRBJ1-2,TRBV5-1,ASSLDRAGGYT
TRBJ2-2,TRBV27,ASSPGGGGTNTGELF
TRBJ1-2,TRBV2,ASRGGGAYSRSFGNYGYT
TRBJ2-7,TRBV4-3,ASSQSLAGGSYEQY
TRBJ2-1,TRBV9,ASSVGLAGYNEQF
TRBJ2-5,TRBV11-2,ASSSVARTQY
TRBJ1-3,TRBV28,ASSTGGAGNTIY
TRBJ1-2,TRBV29-1,SVPGLTGGLYGYT
TRBJ2-5,TRBV6-5,ASRGTGQETQY
TRBJ1-2,TRBV6-1,ASSEGGAGVNYGYT
TRBJ2-7,TRBV9,ASSGGSTSGRSSYEQY
TRBJ1-5,TRBV30,AWSLTGHQPQH
TRBJ1-1,TRBV2,ASGGSEAF
TRBJ2-3,TRBV7-2,ASSPARDRGLYTQY
TRBJ1-2,TRBV20-1,SAPDRLHT
TRBJ1-2,TRBV9,ASSVEQGHYGYT
TRBJ2-7,TRBV15,ATSRDRLAGSYEQY
TRBJ2-7,TRBV4-3,ASSPQGTSGRALYEQY
TRBJ1-3,TRBV18,ASSPGAPGRSGNTIY
TRBJ2-1,TRBV2,ASTGESSYNEQF
TRBJ2-1,TRBV5-4,ASSTIDTNEQF
TRBJ2-3,TRBV2,ASREGVGTDTQY
TRBJ2-7,TRBV7-8,ASSLRRGIARASYEQY
TRBJ2-7,TRBV7-6,ASSLTDRVHEQY
TRBJ2-4,TRBV7-9,ASSPRDSKRLAKNIQY
TRBJ2-5,TRBV9,ASSVDRGQETQY
TRBJ2-7,TRBV7-2,ASSLKRFQTDRAYEQY
TRBJ2-7,TRBV11-3,ASSLDLASGNGEQY